This T cell receptor beta chain was sequenced in a study of shared clonotypes between healthy human individuals. Germline CDR1 reads MDHEN; CDR2 reads SYDVKM. This CDR3 is 14 amino acids long. V shed 6 bases and J shed 5 bases, with 16 bases lying between them. Assay execution took place at the deep level. The unsorted PBMC replicate PCRs were performed with approximately 300 ng DNA, 30,000 to 35,000 T cell genomes. Data came from immunoSEQ multiplex PCR; TCRdb stores just in-frame clones and leaves some out. Here the sample spans fewer than 600,000 clones, approximately 77% being singletons. The rearrangement links TRBV28 to TRBJ1-2, with D possibly TRBD1 on 5 matching bases. This clonotype was sampled from a woman between 40 and 55 years old in good health. Some clones in this sample may be carry-over from other donors' samples. The sample comprised PBMCs. The CDR3 sequence is CASSRSTGEYGYTF. The CDR3 nucleotides are TGTGCCAGCAGCAGGAGTACGGGGGAATATGGCTACACCTTC.